Listed below are T cell receptor beta chains from one sample, sequenced in a study of cytomegalovirus exposure and HLA in healthy donors. TCRdb's copy holds only in-frame clones and misses some; the assay was immunoSEQ multiplex PCR. The profile shows about 190,000 clones, about three quarters of them singletons. The sequencing sample was made of PBMCs. The receptors originated from a woman younger than 45 in good health and CMV-seropositive. CDR3s leave out the opening cysteine and the closing phenylalanine or tryptophan. The order of the fields is V gene, J gene, CDR3 protein.

TRBV7-8	TRBJ2-5	ASSYREETQY
TRBV2	TRBJ2-7	ASSTNYEQY
TRBV4-2	TRBJ2-1	ASSQVAIYNEQF
TRBV2	TRBJ2-1	ASTMGRYNEQF
TRBV19	TRBJ2-2	ASGYSTGELF
TRBV5-6	TRBJ2-7	ASSWTQRLYEQY
TRBV7-9	TRBJ2-1	ASSLGLSGDSNEQF
TRBV7-8	TRBJ1-1	ASVPRGNTEAF
TRBV10-3	TRBJ2-2	AITIGQTGELF
TRBV6-1	TRBJ2-5	ASSEQGAVGTQY
TRBV5-1	TRBJ2-1	ASSLGEILYNEQF
TRBV27	TRBJ1-1	ASSRGLRTEAF
TRBV5-1	TRBJ1-1	ASSTRTANTEAF
TRBV5-1	TRBJ2-7	ASSLTSVGDEQY
TRBV29-1	TRBJ1-2	SADRGYGYT